Presented here are 27 T cell receptor beta chains from one specimen sequenced in a study of identical twins. One entry per CDR3 protein results from TCRdb running MiXCR on the 5' RACE reads. The sample has roughly 230,000 distinct CDR3 sequences, about 8.3% seen once. These data also featured in a second study, about yellow fever vaccine responses in identical twins.

Sequencing used CD8+ T cells sorted from blood. Receptors were obtained from a woman younger than 30 in good health.

This clonotype was found a few times. This sequence joins TRBV28 and TRBJ2-5; D is perhaps TRBD1 (6 bases). CDR3 length: 14 residues. Trimming left V 5 bases short and J 2 bases short, with 12 bases between. Per the germline V gene, CDR1 is MDHEN and CDR2 is SYDVKM. Here the CDR3 reads CASSHRDGQETQYF. The DNA for the CDR3 is TGTGCCAGCAGTCACAGGGACGGACAAGAGACCCAGTACTTC.

This clonotype showed up many times. V usage is TRBV3-1 and J usage is TRBJ2-2; no clear D gene. The V gene lost 1 base and the J gene lost 3 bases, with 3 bases spanning the gap. The CDR3 covers 13 residues. The germline V gene has CDR1 LGHDT and CDR2 YNNKEL (reference sequence). CDR3 residues: CASSQGYTGELFF. The CDR3 DNA reads TGTGCCAGCAGCCAAGGGTACACCGGGGAGCTGTTTTTT.

The rearrangement joins TRBV7-9 to TRBJ1-1; D uncertain. Trimming stripped 4 bases from V and 1 base from J, with 7 bases between. Germline V gene data show CDR1 as SEHNR and CDR2 as FQNEAQ (reference sequence). The length of the CDR3 is 13 residues. Here the CDR3 DNA reads TGTGCCAGCAGCTCAGACACGAACACTGAAGCTTTCTTT. Its translation is CASSSDTNTEAFF.

The rearrangement uses TRBV5-6 and TRBJ2-1; maybe TRBD2 (6 bases). V lost 0 bases and J 2 bases, leaving 12 bases between the germline ends. CDR1 and CDR2 from the germline V gene are SGHDT and YYEEEE. The CDR3 has 16 amino acids. CDR3 loop: CASSLEREFTYNEQFF. The CDR3 nucleotides read TGTGCCAGCAGCTTGGAACGGGAGTTTACCTACAATGAGCAGTTCTTC.

This chain links TRBV29-1 with TRBJ2-3; no firm D call. Germline CDR1 and CDR2: SQVTM and ANQGSEA. V lost 4 bases and J 7 bases, leaving 6 bases between the germline ends. The CDR3 consists of 10 residues. The CDR3 DNA sequence: TGCAGCGTTGGTTCGAATACGCAGTATTTT. It specifies CSVGSNTQYF.

This chain links TRBV13 with TRBJ1-1; D perhaps matches TRBD1 (5 bases). Trimming left V 5 bases short and J 6 bases short, with 16 bases between. This CDR3 is built from 14 residues. CDR1 is PRHDT and CDR2 is FYEKMQ in the germline V gene (reference sequence). The CDR3 reads CASSRRSAGPEAFF. DNA for the CDR3: TGTGCCAGCAGCCGACGATCGGCAGGGCCTGAAGCTTTCTTT.

Only a few counts were recorded for this clonotype. The J gene is TRBJ1-1, the V gene TRBV7-9; TRBD1 aligns across 7 bases. The CDR3 is made up of 13 amino acids. Trimming cost V 5 bases and J 5 bases; bases outside gene matches: 5. Germline V gene lookup returns CDR1 SEHNR and CDR2 FQNEAQ (reference sequence). DNA of the CDR3: TGTGCCAGCAGCGTAAACAGGGGAACTGAAGCTTTCTTT. Its protein is CASSVNRGTEAFF.

V usage is TRBV27 and J usage is TRBJ2-7; the match to TRBD1 covers 7 bases. The CDR3 sequence is 16 residues long. Germline CDR1 and CDR2: MNHEY and SMNVEV (reference sequence). Germline trimming cut 2 bases from V and 3 bases from J; bases unmatched to any gene: 10. CDR3 region: CASSLLAQGKYYEQYF. In DNA, the CDR3 is TGTGCCAGCAGTTTACTTGCACAGGGGAAATACTACGAGCAGTACTTC.

This clonotype has a count of ten or more. The gene calls are TRBV10-3 and TRBJ2-1; 10 bases match TRBD1. V shed 0 bases and J 6 bases; nucleotides not matched to a gene: 11. The CDR3 is 18 residues long. In germline, CDR1 is ENHRY, CDR2 SYGVKD. CDR3 DNA sequence: TGTGCCATCAGTGAGTCTGTTGCGTGGGGACAGGGGTCCAATGAGCAGTTCTTC. It specifies CAISESVAWGQGSNEQFF.

This clonotype has only a few counts. This rearrangement joins TRBV7-3 to TRBJ2-7, with 9 bases lining up with TRBD1. The CDR3 is 14 residues long. Germline V gives CDR1 SGHTA, CDR2 FQGTGA. V lost 5 bases to trimming and J lost 6 bases; unmatched junction nucleotides: 8. CDR3 nucleotide sequence: TGTGCCAGCAGCATCACAGGGGGCCAAGGCGAGCAGTACTTC. This encodes CASSITGGQGEQYF. The entire variable domain, with the rest obtained from reference TRBV7-3 and TRBJ2-7, is as follows: GAGVSQTPSNKVTEKGKYVELRCDPISGHTALYWYRQSLGQGPEFLIYFQGTGAADDSGLPNDRFFAVRPEGSVSTLKIQRTERGDSAVYLCASSITGGQGEQYFGPGTRLTVT.

This clonotype turned up a few times. The genes are TRBV6-5 and TRBJ2-7; D might be TRBD1 (7 bases). Trimming took 0 bases from V and 4 from J, leaving 13 bases between them. The CDR3 spans 15 residues. Germline CDR1 reads MNHEY; CDR2 reads SVGAGI. For the CDR3, the DNA is TGTGCCAGCAGTTACTCGACCCAGGGGGGTTACGAGCAGTACTTC. It is translated as CASSYSTQGGYEQYF.

V gene TRBV14 combines with J gene TRBJ2-7; a weak D match, TRBD2 (7 bases). V dropped 4 bases and J dropped 3 bases, with 10 bases sitting between them. The CDR3 runs to 13 residues. Germline CDR1 is SGHDN and CDR2 is FVKESK. The CDR3 here is CASSRGGGYEQYF. CDR3 bases: TGTGCCAGCAGCCGGGGAGGGGGCTACGAGCAGTACTTC.

This clonotype was picked up many times. V usage is TRBV4-3 and J usage is TRBJ2-6; D is unclear. The germline CDR1 and CDR2 sequences are LGHNA and YSLEER. The CDR3 sequence is 16 residues long. The V and J ends lost 0 bases and 0 bases respectively, with 6 bases between them. The CDR3, as DNA: TGCGCCAGCAGCCAAGAATCGTCCTCTGGGGCCAACGTCCTGACTTTC. It yields the protein CASSQESSSGANVLTF.

The sample holds one count of this clonotype. The J gene is TRBJ2-7, the V gene TRBV7-9, with TRBD2 identical over 7 bases. Germline V gene data show CDR1 as SEHNR and CDR2 as FQNEAQ (reference sequence). CDR3 length equals 14 residues. Trimming took 5 bases from V and 4 from J; bases not matched to a gene: 8. The CDR3 DNA is TGTGCCAGCAGCATTGACGGGGGGTTATACGAGCAGTACTTC. Its protein product is CASSIDGGLYEQYF.

This sequence joins TRBV10-1 and TRBJ2-3; 8 bases agree with TRBD2. Germline values: CDR1 WNHNN, CDR2 SYGVQD (reference sequence). V shed 6 bases, J shed 4 bases, and the junction held 6 bases outside the gene matches. This CDR3 has 14 amino acids. CDR3 in amino acids: CASSKRERPDTQYF. The CDR3 nucleotides are TGCGCCAGCAGCAAGCGGGAGAGGCCAGATACGCAGTATTTT.

The chain recombines TRBV20-1 with TRBJ2-7, with TRBD2 identical over 8 bases. The CDR3 has 15 amino acids. The germline gives CDR1 DFQATT, CDR2 SNEGSKA (reference sequence). The trim removed 1 base at V and 5 bases at J, leaving 10 bases unmatched. The CDR3 sequence: CSARVLAGPPNEQYF. CDR3 nucleotide sequence: TGCAGTGCTAGAGTCCTAGCGGGTCCCCCGAACGAGCAGTACTTC.

This clonotype was recorded many times. The rearrangement joins TRBV7-9 to TRBJ2-7; maybe TRBD1 (6 bases). Germline V gene data show CDR1 as SEHNR and CDR2 as FQNEAQ (reference sequence). The length of the CDR3 is 14 residues. The V end lost 5 bases, the J end lost 2 bases, and 13 bases lay between the germline ends. The CDR3 spells CASSPLDSPYEQYF. In DNA form, the CDR3 reads TGTGCCAGCAGCCCACTGGACAGTCCCTACGAGCAGTACTTC.

This clonotype was counted many times. This sequence joins TRBV15 and TRBJ2-3, with 9 bases fitting TRBD2. With V trimmed by 8 bases and J by 4 bases, 13 bases remained unmatched. CDR1 and CDR2 (germline): LNHNV, YYDKDF (reference sequence). The CDR3 length is 16 residues. CDR3 nucleotides: TGTGCCACCTCCCTAACTCCGGGACTAGCCGCAGATACGCAGTATTTT. Translating gives CATSLTPGLAADTQYF.

This clonotype was found a few times. The chain carries TRBV7-8 and TRBJ2-7, with 8 bases lining up with TRBD1. The J segment lost 7 bases and the V segment lost 5 bases, leaving 16 bases of the junction unmatched. Germline V lookup: CDR1 SGHVS, CDR2 FQNEAQ. The CDR3 sequence is 16 residues long. CDR3 region: CASSQVSAQGAREQYF. For the CDR3, the DNA is TGTGCCAGCAGCCAGGTGTCGGCGCAGGGGGCGCGAGAGCAGTACTTC. The full variable domain, completed using reference TRBV7-8 and TRBJ2-7, is GAGVSQSPRYKVAKRGQDVALRCDPISGHVSLFWYQQALGQGPEFLTYFQNEAQLDKSGLPSDRFFAERPEGSVSTLKIQRTQQEDSAVYLCASSQVSAQGAREQYFGPGTRLTVT.

This clonotype was recorded at least ten times. The V call is TRBV9, the J call TRBJ2-3, with 7 nucleotides matching TRBD1. After removal of 3 bases from V and 2 bases from J, the junction contained 6 bases not matched to a gene. The CDR3 has 15 residues. Germline V gene lookup returns CDR1 SGDLS and CDR2 YYNGEE. CDR3 in DNA: TGTGCCAGCAGCGAACAGGGGACAAACACAGATACGCAGTATTTT. This encodes CASSEQGTNTDTQYF.

This sequence joins TRBV5-1 and TRBJ2-3; no clear D. Trimming took 7 bases from V and 0 from J, leaving 15 bases between them. Germline values: CDR1 SGHRS, CDR2 YFSETQ. This CDR3 comprises 15 residues. CDR3 nucleotide sequence: TGCGCCAGCGCCCCGTTGGCGGCTAGCACAGATACGCAGTATTTT. Protein product: CASAPLAASTDTQYF.

In this sample, this clonotype turned up many times. V and J are TRBV6-1 and TRBJ2-2; D is undetermined. There are 12 residues in the CDR3. CDR1 and CDR2 (germline): MNHNS, SASEGT. The CDR3 coding sequence is TGTGGCGCGGAATCGTTTACCGGGGAGCTGTTTTTT. Translating gives CGAESFTGELFF.

This clonotype was detected only a few times. The V and J genes are TRBV5-1 and TRBJ2-5; the match to TRBD2 covers 8 bases. The CDR3 is 16 amino acids. Per the germline V gene, CDR1 is SGHRS and CDR2 is YFSETQ. Unmatched junction bases numbered 11, after V lost 3 bases and J lost 4 bases. The CDR3 coding sequence is TGCGCCAGCAGCTCTCCAGAGAGGGCGGGAGGAGAGACCCAGTACTTC. Protein sequence: CASSSPERAGGETQYF.

A few counts support this clonotype. The J gene is TRBJ2-3, the V gene TRBV3-1, with a weak D call TRBD2 (6 bases). Germline loops: CDR1 LGHDT, CDR2 YNNKEL (reference sequence). Trimming cost V 0 bases and J 4 bases, with 8 bases left between them. This CDR3 is built from 14 residues. CDR3 residues: CASSQDRLADTQYF. The CDR3 nucleotides read TGTGCCAGCAGCCAAGACCGACTAGCAGATACGCAGTATTTT.

The chain employs TRBV7-8 and TRBJ2-5; TRBD2 matches at 8 bases. This CDR3 spans 17 amino acids. Germline V gene data show CDR1 as SGHVS and CDR2 as FQNEAQ. V shed 0 bases, J shed 1 base, and the junction held 7 bases outside the gene matches. The CDR3 DNA reads as TGTGCCAGCAGCTTAGCGCCCAGCGGGGGTATCCAAGAGACCCAGTACTTC. Amino acid sequence: CASSLAPSGGIQETQYF.

This clonotype was detected a few times. The V gene is TRBV28, the J gene TRBJ2-7, with TRBD1 matching over 7 bases. V lost 6 bases to trimming and J lost 0 bases; unmatched junction nucleotides: 8. The CDR3 contains 15 residues. Germline V gene lookup returns CDR1 MDHEN and CDR2 SYDVKM. CDR3 residues: CASSGTAASSYEQYF. The CDR3 DNA follows: TGTGCCAGCAGCGGGACAGCCGCGAGCTCCTACGAGCAGTACTTC.

This clonotype was observed many times. The chain carries TRBV6-5 and TRBJ2-5, with D possibly TRBD2 on 7 matching bases. Germline values: CDR1 MNHEY, CDR2 SVGAGI. The V end was cut by 0 bases, the J end by 2 bases, with 10 bases between. The CDR3 runs 15 residues. The CDR3 region has the DNA TGTGCCAGCAGTTACTCGGGGGGGGCACAAGAGACCCAGTACTTC. Amino acid sequence: CASSYSGGAQETQYF.